The 15 T cell receptor beta chains given below trace back to one sample, sequenced in a study of PD-1 blockade in classical Hodgkin lymphoma. As for time point: cycle 4 day 1 (C4D1), after six to seven weeks of nivolumab. Every single patient, without exception, relapsed after autologous stem cell transplantation, and brentuximab vedotin exposure varied. From thawed PBMCs, CD4+ T cells were purified using magnetic negative selection. TCRdb's copy holds only in-frame clones and misses some; the assay was immunoSEQ multiplex PCR. This sample has 13,000 or so clones, with about four fifths found just once. Sequencing was performed on CD4+ T cells from blood, taken before the fourth cycle of nivolumab. All receptors derive from a human donor with classical Hodgkin lymphoma.

The rearrangement links TRBV4-3 to TRBJ2-2; no clear D gene. CDR1 is LGHNA and CDR2 is YSLEER in the germline V gene. Deletions cut 0 bases from V and 1 base from J, with 9 bases between. The CDR3 contains 16 residues. CDR3 nucleotide sequence: TGCGCCAGCAGCCAAGAGTGGCTCAGGAACACCGGGGAGCTGTTTTTT. Translation gives CASSQEWLRNTGELFF.

J is TRBJ1-1 and V is TRBV5-8; unclear D gene. V lost 2 bases and J lost 1, with 9 bases in between. CDR1 is SGHTS and CDR2 is YDEGEE in the germline V gene. This CDR3 is built from 14 residues. CDR3 DNA sequence: TGTGCCAGCAGCTTAATTTTACGGAACACTGAAGCTTTCTTT. Amino acid sequence: CASSLILRNTEAFF.

The rearrangement joins TRBV7-9 to TRBJ2-3; D not resolved. V lost 5 bases to trimming and J lost 6 bases, with 12 bases between them. Per the germline V gene, CDR1 is SEHNR and CDR2 is FQNEAQ (reference sequence). The CDR3 spans 13 residues. The CDR3 loop reads CASSRASLDTQYF. The CDR3 nucleotides read TGTGCCAGCAGCCGGGCCTCGCTGGATACGCAGTATTTT.

V gene TRBV20-1 combines with J gene TRBJ1-5; D not certain. This CDR3 has 11 amino acids. V lost 3 bases to trimming and J lost 9 bases, with 9 bases between them. CDR1 DFQATT and CDR2 SNEGSKA come from the germline V gene (reference sequence). CDR3 sequence reads: CSARTLGPQHF. In DNA, the CDR3 is TGCAGTGCTAGGACTTTAGGGCCCCAGCATTTT.

This clone was found a few times. The genes are TRBV5-1 and TRBJ1-2; the match to TRBD1 covers 9 bases. V shed 3 bases and J 8 bases; nucleotides not matched to a gene: 2. The CDR3 runs 12 residues. CDR1 is SGHRS, CDR2 YFSETQ, per germline. CDR3 sequence: CASSSTGGGYTF. The CDR3 nucleotides read TGCGCCAGCAGCTCGACAGGGGGAGGCTACACCTTC. Combining the CDR3 with reference TRBV5-1 and TRBJ1-2 gives the whole variable domain KAGVTQTPRYLIKTRGQQVTLSCSPISGHRSVSWYQQTPGQGLQFLFEYFSETQRNKGNFPGRFSGRQFSNSRSEMNVSTLELGDSALYLCASSSTGGGYTFGSGTRLTVV.

This clone was counted only a few times. The rearrangement links TRBV10-1 to TRBJ2-2; 8 bases line up with TRBD2. Germline loops: CDR1 WNHNN, CDR2 SYGVQD (reference sequence). This CDR3 has 16 amino acids. The junction had 6 bases not matched to a gene; V was cut back by 3 bases and J by 3 bases. The CDR3 nucleotides read TGCGCCAGCAGTGATTGCGGGAGGAAGGACACCGGGGAGCTGTTTTTT. This codes for CASSDCGRKDTGELFF.

The chain carries TRBV25-1 and TRBJ2-7; TRBD2 aligns across 8 bases. Germline V CDR1 and CDR2: MGHDK, SYGVNS. The CDR3 spans 13 residues. The CDR3 DNA is TGTGCTAGCGGGATAACGGGGTCCTACGAGCAGTACTTC. Protein: CASGITGSYEQYF.

This rearrangement joins TRBV30 to TRBJ1-4, with D perhaps TRBD1 (5 bases). CDR3 size: 16 residues. CDR1 GTSNPN and CDR2 SVGIG come from the germline V gene (reference sequence). Trimming removed 3 bases at V and 2 bases at J, with 16 bases between. In DNA form, the CDR3 reads TGTGCCTGGAGATTGGGGCGGACTTCGACTAATGAAAAACTGTTTTTT. Protein product: CAWRLGRTSTNEKLFF.

The chain couples TRBV9 to TRBJ1-6, with D possibly matching TRBD1 (5 bases). Germline V gene lookup returns CDR1 SGDLS and CDR2 YYNGEE. CDR3 size: 13 residues. V was cut by 1 base and J by 8 bases, with 7 bases left in between. The CDR3: CASSVQGDSPLHF. In DNA, the CDR3 is TGTGCCAGCAGCGTACAGGGTGATTCACCCCTCCACTTT.

The rearrangement uses TRBV2 and TRBJ1-1; perhaps TRBD1 as D (6 bases). The CDR3 sequence is 13 residues long. Trimming removed 4 bases from V and 1 base from J, with 7 bases in between. CDR1 is SNHLY and CDR2 is FYNNEI in the germline V gene. CDR3 loop: CASSADRNTEAFF. The CDR3 nucleotides read TGTGCCAGCAGTGCGGACAGGAACACTGAAGCTTTCTTT.

The V and J genes are TRBV18 and TRBJ1-1; TRBD1 matches 10 bases. The CDR3 extends over 14 amino acids. The V segment lost 3 bases and the J segment 3 bases; nucleotides outside the gene matches: 1. The V gene's germline CDR1 is KGHSH and CDR2 LQKENI. CDR3: CASSPGTGDTEAFF. CDR3 DNA: TGTGCCAGCTCACCCGGGACAGGGGACACTGAAGCTTTCTTT.

The chain has TRBV27 and TRBJ2-7, with D tentatively TRBD1 (5 bases). The CDR3 spans 12 residues. Deletions cut 4 bases from V and 6 bases from J, with 10 bases between. Germline loops: CDR1 MNHEY, CDR2 SMNVEV (reference sequence). The CDR3: CASSWGASEQYF. In DNA, the CDR3 is TGTGCCAGCAGTTGGGGCGCGTCCGAGCAGTACTTC.

The chain has TRBV7-8 and TRBJ1-5, with D uncertain. The germline V gene has CDR1 SGHVS and CDR2 FQNEAQ. Trimming pared 1 base from V and 0 bases from J, leaving 10 bases between. The CDR3 contains 16 residues. The CDR3 reads CASSLESAYSNQPQHF. CDR3 nucleotide sequence: TGTGCCAGCAGCTTAGAGTCAGCATATAGCAATCAGCCCCAGCATTTT.

J is TRBJ2-5 and V is TRBV5-1, with 14 bases lining up with TRBD2. Germline V gene sequence: CDR1 SGHRS, CDR2 YFSETQ. The CDR3 has 16 residues. Trimming removed 2 bases from V and 5 bases from J; junction bases left unmatched: 5. The CDR3 DNA follows: TGCGCCAGCAGCTTACGGGGACTAGCGGGAGTGGAGACCCAGTACTTC. It encodes CASSLRGLAGVETQYF.

This sequence joins TRBV2 and TRBJ1-3; D remains unclear. The germline gives CDR1 SNHLY, CDR2 FYNNEI. The CDR3 extends over 15 amino acids. Deletions cut 10 bases from V and 4 bases from J, with 20 bases between. The DNA for the CDR3 is TGTGCCACCCTTCGGGGTTTCGGATCCGGAAACACCATATATTTT. Its protein is CATLRGFGSGNTIYF.